This T cell receptor beta chain was found in a study of blood T cell repertoires in COVID-19. Trimming removed 3 bases from V and 9 bases from J; junction bases left unmatched: 6. CDR1 and CDR2 (germline): SGHTA, FQGTGA. CDR3 size: 15 residues. Using immunoSEQ multiplex PCR, the repertoire was profiled, and TCRdb retains in-frame clones only, with some absent. The table has more than 130,000 clones, around nine tenths seen once; the top ten hold 3.5% to 5.5%. This rearrangement joins TRBV7-3 to TRBJ2-2, with 11 bases that match TRBD1. The receptor was isolated from a woman aged 40 to 50 with acute or convalescent COVID-19. The sample was peripheral blood. The CDR3 region is CASSLRGQGARELFF. CDR3 sequence (DNA): TGTGCCAGCAGCTTGCGCGGACAGGGGGCGAGGGAGCTGTTTTTT.